The next 31 T cell receptor beta chains were all read from a single sample in a study of CXCR3-negative and CXCR3-positive naive CD8 T cells. 5' RACE with UMI labels generated the TRB cDNA libraries. TCRdb reprocessed the 5' RACE reads and stores each CDR3 protein as one record, lacking DNA. The table gives about 130,000 distinct CDR3 sequences; the top ten clones make up under 0.5% of it. The sequenced sample consisted of naive CXCR3- CD8+ T cells from blood. Stated subset: CD45RO-CCR7+CD27+CD95- naive CD8+ T cells lacking CXCR3 (TNR3-). Source of these receptors: a human donor in good health. Some clones in this sample may be carry-over from other donors' samples.

J is TRBJ2-7 and V is TRBV28; the TRBD1 assignment by TCRdb is unverifiable without DNA. Germline CDR1 MDHEN, CDR2 SYDVKM. The CDR3 runs to 17 residues. The CDR3 reads CASSPKPRTGGSYEQYF.

V gene TRBV25-1 combines with J gene TRBJ2-1. This CDR3 is 15 amino acids long. Germline CDR1 and CDR2: MGHDK and SYGVNS. CDR3: CASSEYGGSYNEQFF.

The genes are TRBV25-1 and TRBJ2-7; the D call of TRBD1 rests on TCRdb alone, since no DNA is present to check it. The CDR3 runs 15 residues. From germline, CDR1 is MGHDK and CDR2 SYGVNS. The CDR3 sequence is CASSAWTGYGYEQYF.

The rearrangement links TRBV11-3 to TRBJ2-5; absent DNA, TCRdb's TRBD2 call cannot be checked. The CDR3 runs to 17 residues. Germline V gene data show CDR1 as SGHNT and CDR2 as YENEEA. CDR3 in amino acids: CASSPRTPSVFQETQYF.

This chain uses TRBV7-3 with TRBJ2-2; TCRdb's D call of TRBD1 is untestable without DNA. Germline assignment: CDR1 SGHTA and CDR2 FQGTGA. The CDR3 has 14 amino acids. CDR3 region: CASSFGTGPGELFF.

The CDR3: CASSQAFGGGFETQYF. The rearrangement uses TRBV4-3 and TRBJ2-5; there is no DNA to check the TCRdb D call of TRBD1. The germline V gene encodes CDR1 LGHNA and CDR2 YSLEER. The CDR3 spans 16 residues.

This chain joins TRBV29-1 and TRBJ1-2; TCRdb indicates TRBD1, and absent DNA this call remains unverified. CDR1 and CDR2 (germline): SQVTM, ANQGSEA. The CDR3 runs 13 residues. The CDR3 spells CSVPTGSIDGYTF.

CDR3: CASSPGLGTEAFF. The chain recombines TRBV5-1 with TRBJ1-1; there is no DNA to check the TCRdb D call of TRBD1. The V gene's germline CDR1 is SGHRS and CDR2 YFSETQ. The CDR3 spans 13 residues.

This chain joins TRBV20-1 and TRBJ2-7. CDR1 and CDR2 (germline): DFQATT, SNEGSKA (reference sequence). This CDR3 contains 12 residues. CDR3 loop: CSAQLLGYEQYF.

The rearrangement joins TRBV27 to TRBJ2-2. Germline values: CDR1 MNHEY, CDR2 SMNVEV (reference sequence). The CDR3 is made up of 14 amino acids. The CDR3 sequence: CASMAFTNTGELFF.

The chain carries TRBV12-3 or TRBV12-4 and TRBJ2-2. The CDR3 consists of 12 residues. The CDR3 sequence: CASSPRFGELFF.

The rearrangement joins TRBV12-3 or TRBV12-4 to TRBJ2-5; TCRdb's D gene call, TRBD2, goes unchecked for lack of DNA. This CDR3 has 13 amino acids. The CDR3 sequence: CASGPHGLETQYF.

The rearrangement links TRBV29-1 to TRBJ1-1. The CDR3 runs 13 residues. CDR1 is SQVTM and CDR2 is ANQGSEA in the germline V gene. CDR3 amino acids: CSVEDPMGTEAFF.

The chain employs TRBV5-6 and TRBJ2-2. This CDR3 is built from 13 residues. Germline V gene sequence: CDR1 SGHDT, CDR2 YYEEEE. CDR3 region: CASSRGYTGELFF.

This chain links TRBV7-2 with TRBJ2-1; TCRdb's assignment of TRBD2 cannot be checked, as there is no DNA. CDR3 length: 17 amino acids. Per the germline V gene, CDR1 is SGHTA and CDR2 is FQGNSA. CDR3: CASTGTSGYAGWNEQFF.

The chain carries TRBV7-9 and TRBJ2-6; no DNA is available, so the TRBD1 call from TCRdb remains unchecked. Germline loops: CDR1 SEHNR, CDR2 FQNEAQ (reference sequence). This CDR3 has 19 amino acids. The CDR3 loop is CASSYLPGQGVSGANVLTF.

The V call is TRBV7-3, the J call TRBJ2-2. This CDR3 comprises 14 residues. The germline V gene encodes CDR1 SGHTA and CDR2 FQGTGA. The CDR3 loop reads CASSLSLRGEELFF.

J is TRBJ2-5 and V is TRBV5-1; lacking DNA, the TRBD2 call made by TCRdb goes unchecked. Germline assignment: CDR1 SGHRS and CDR2 YFSETQ. This CDR3 comprises 13 residues. The CDR3 sequence is CASHRDLEETQYF.

The J gene is TRBJ2-2, the V gene TRBV29-1; TCRdb returns TRBD2, unconfirmable since there is no DNA. The CDR3 has 14 residues. Looked up from germline, CDR1 is SQVTM and CDR2 is ANQGSEA. CDR3 loop: CSADQRGGTGELFF.

The chain carries TRBV6-5 and TRBJ1-1. Germline-derived CDR1 and CDR2 are MNHEY and SVGAGI. The CDR3 is 12 residues long. CDR3: CATRDMNTEAFF.

The chain uses TRBV7-9 and TRBJ2-1. Germline V gene data show CDR1 as SEHNR and CDR2 as FQNEAQ (reference sequence). This CDR3 has 15 amino acids. CDR3 protein: CASSLGLVGYDEQFF.

The V call is TRBV5-1, the J call TRBJ2-3; the D call of TRBD1 rests on TCRdb alone, since no DNA is present to check it. The CDR3 loop spans 15 amino acids. Germline loops: CDR1 SGHRS, CDR2 YFSETQ. The CDR3 sequence: CASSFTGATTDTQYF.

The rearrangement links TRBV5-1 to TRBJ1-1; checking the TCRdb D call of TRBD1 is not possible without DNA. The CDR3 contains 14 residues. Germline lookup yields CDR1 SGHRS and CDR2 YFSETQ. This CDR3 is CASSLSGGSTEAFF.

V is TRBV12-3 or TRBV12-4 and J is TRBJ2-4; no DNA is available, so the TRBD1 call from TCRdb remains unchecked. This CDR3 comprises 14 residues. CDR3: CASRAQGAKNIQYF.

This rearrangement joins TRBV29-1 to TRBJ2-7. This CDR3 is 12 amino acids long. Germline-derived CDR1 and CDR2 are SQVTM and ANQGSEA. CDR3: CSAVAVSYEQYF.

This rearrangement joins TRBV5-1 to TRBJ1-1. CDR1 is SGHRS and CDR2 is YFSETQ in the germline V gene. The CDR3 consists of 12 residues. This chain's CDR3 is CASSWTGAEAFF.

The chain links TRBV12-3 or TRBV12-4 to TRBJ2-3. The CDR3 is 17 amino acids. The CDR3 sequence: CASSLAKLAAGTDTQYF.

V is TRBV3-1 and J is TRBJ2-4; TCRdb's D gene call, TRBD1, goes unchecked for lack of DNA. Germline lookup yields CDR1 LGHDT and CDR2 YNNKEL (reference sequence). CDR3 length: 12 residues. The CDR3 loop reads CASSHTGNIQYF.

The chain is built from TRBV27 and TRBJ2-1; without DNA, the TCRdb call of TRBD1 cannot be checked. This CDR3 has 14 amino acids. The germline gives CDR1 MNHEY, CDR2 SMNVEV (reference sequence). CDR3 sequence: CASSFSGEGYEQFF.

The chain couples TRBV5-1 to TRBJ2-7; TCRdb's D call, TRBD2, is unchecked because there is no DNA. Germline values: CDR1 SGHRS, CDR2 YFSETQ. The CDR3 covers 14 residues. The CDR3: CASSFLGGEYEQYF.

The chain links TRBV2 to TRBJ2-7; no DNA is available, so the TRBD1 call from TCRdb remains unchecked. The germline CDR1 and CDR2 sequences are SNHLY and FYNNEI. The CDR3 consists of 15 residues. The CDR3: CASSEGDSIPYEQYF. The full variable domain, with the rest looked up from reference TRBV2 and TRBJ2-7, is EPEVTQTPSHQVTQMGQEVILRCVPISNHLYFYWYRQILGQKVEFLVSFYNNEISEKSEIFDDQFSVERPDGSNFTLKIRSTKLEDSAMYFCASSEGDSIPYEQYFGPGTRLTVT.